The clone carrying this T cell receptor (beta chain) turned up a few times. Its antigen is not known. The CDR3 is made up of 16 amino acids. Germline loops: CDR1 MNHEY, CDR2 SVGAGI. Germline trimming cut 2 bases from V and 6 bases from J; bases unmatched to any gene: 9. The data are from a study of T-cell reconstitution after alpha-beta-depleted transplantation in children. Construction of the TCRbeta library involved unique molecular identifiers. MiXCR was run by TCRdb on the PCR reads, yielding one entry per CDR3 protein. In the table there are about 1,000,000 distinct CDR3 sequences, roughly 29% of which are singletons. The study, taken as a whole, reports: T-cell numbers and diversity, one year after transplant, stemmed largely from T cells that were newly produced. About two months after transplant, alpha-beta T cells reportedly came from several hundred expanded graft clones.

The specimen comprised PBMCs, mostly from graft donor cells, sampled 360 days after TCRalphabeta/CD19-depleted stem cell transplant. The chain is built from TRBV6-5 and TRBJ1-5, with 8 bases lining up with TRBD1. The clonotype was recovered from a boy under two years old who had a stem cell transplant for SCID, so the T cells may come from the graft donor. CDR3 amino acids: CASSYRTGSGGQPQHF. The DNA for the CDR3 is TGTGCCAGCAGTTACCGGACAGGGAGCGGGGGTCAGCCCCAGCATTTT.